The clone carrying this T cell receptor beta chain was seen only a few times. Its antigen remains unknown. V shed 7 bases and J shed 6 bases, with 19 bases lying between them. CDR1 is SQVTM, CDR2 ANQGSEA, per germline. The CDR3 loop spans 13 amino acids. This sample stems from a study of T-cell reconstitution after alpha-beta-depleted transplantation in children. Study-wide results and limits: It was reported that alpha-beta T cells came from several hundred expanded graft clones (about two months after transplant). Among T cells one year after transplant, newly produced cells accounted for most counts and diversity.

For TCRbeta, the library was prepared with unique molecular identifiers. TCRdb redid the calling of the PCR reads with MiXCR, one entry per CDR3 protein. The data contain approximately 400,000 distinct CDR3 sequences, roughly 15% of them singletons. The sample was PBMCs, mostly from graft donor cells, taken 360 days after TCRalphabeta/CD19-depleted stem cell transplant. The chain links TRBV29-1 to TRBJ2-7; the D gene is possibly TRBD1 (9 bases). The receptor was isolated from a boy younger than two who had a stem cell transplant for Wiskott-Aldrich syndrome, so the T cells may come from the graft donor. The CDR3 DNA reads as TGCAGCGCTCATCGGGGGGGACAGGGCGAGCAGTACTTC. Protein: CSAHRGGQGEQYF.